The sequence of this T cell receptor beta chain was determined in a study of cytomegalovirus exposure and HLA in healthy donors. Overall study: HLA-typed donors contributed approximately 86 million unique TCRs, which were held in an early data release. Study-level points and caveats: Most TCR beta V segments were productive about 87% or about 30% of the time in an earlier analysis.

Both 60 Vbeta primers and 13 Jbeta primers went into the PCR. Clones were sequenced by immunoSEQ multiplex PCR, and TCRdb holds only the in-frame ones, with some missing. The repertoire consists of roughly 190,000 clones, with approximately 80% occurring once and the leading ten covering 13% to 15%. With respect to this clone: Its antigen is unknown.

The germline V gene encodes CDR1 MDHEN and CDR2 SYDVKM. This CDR3 has 14 amino acids. Trimming removed 3 bases from V and 7 bases from J, with 13 bases in between. This rearrangement joins TRBV28 to TRBJ2-1; perhaps TRBD2 as D (6 bases). Material for sequencing was PBMCs. This TCR came from a woman aged 25 to 39 in good health and CMV-seropositive. The CDR3 spells CASSFSRAGNEQFF. The CDR3 region has the DNA TGTGCCAGCAGTTTTTCCAGGGCGGGGAATGAGCAGTTCTTC.